This T cell receptor (beta chain) originates from a study of PD-L1 blockade in urothelial cancer (dated by TCRdb to 2016 to 2017). Regarding the research as a whole: Every patient began therapy around 2014 and was given atezolizumab 1,200 mg intravenously every 3 weeks. Pretreatment blood TCR-seq was available for 30 or so patients, at least one posttreatment blood collection was obtained for about 25 patients, and tumor TCR-seq was available for about 25 patients. In the same patients, whole exome sequencing and RNA sequencing of pretreatment tumors were performed in addition to TCR sequencing. Progression-free survival longer than 6 months counted as durable clinical benefit, and TCR features were additionally tested against both progression-free and overall survival. An exploratory multi-omic analysis was conducted of the somatic, immune and clinical correlates of response to PD-L1 blockade with atezolizumab in urothelial cancer. TCR sequencing covered pretreatment tumor samples and matched, serially collected peripheral blood taken before and after atezolizumab treatment. A median of about 150,000 T cells and some 90,000 unique TCRs was obtained from blood samples, and a median clonality of approximately 0.08 was observed. Blood samples were analyzed at two time points: 3 weeks after treatment start (second dose) and 6 weeks after treatment start. About 90% of the roughly 29 patients were identified as males with urothelial cancer of bladder origin, and a prior smoking history was reported by 18 of 29 patients. An ECOG performance status of 0 or 1 was recorded for the patients, and 0 to 3 prior chemotherapy regimens had been received by the patients. Durable clinical benefit was achieved by nine patients but not by the remaining 20. Overall study outcomes, separate from this receptor: At 3 weeks after the start of treatment, tumor-associated TCR clones in peripheral blood had expanded more in patients with durable benefit (n of about 21, p = 0.022). Small sample size (n of about 30) and many exploratory analyses mean the results are intended to be hypothesis-generating. A pretreatment peripheral blood TCR clonality below the median was linked to improved progression-free and overall survival.

To estimate absolute template abundance from read counts, synthetic TCR analog templates were spiked into each PCR. The immunoSEQ assay was used to amplify TCRbeta CDR3 regions from genomic DNA with bias-controlled V and J gene primers. Sequencing of rearranged TCRbeta segments was performed at approximately 20X coverage. In the original analysis: Sequencing errors were corrected by clustering and CDR3s were annotated against IMGT to assign V, D and J genes. Downstream analyses used only productive TCRbeta rearrangements and left out out-of-frame or stop-codon sequences. To compute clonality, Shannon entropy was normalized by the log of the number of unique productive sequences and then subtracted from one. Fisher's exact test with Benjamini-Hochberg correction, at a threshold of adjusted p below 0.01, was used to find clones that differed between time points or between blood and tumor. The source is immuneACCESS, and TCRdb retained only in-frame sequences with V and J called. Part of the clones is not carried over; for the studies checked, unresolved V genes explain less than half of this, and the remainder is unexplained. Clonal size and the V and J genes are those of that table, whereas D and trimming came from the DNA. This sample gives tens of thousands of clones in total; 90% of them show up just once. The ten top clones hold 3.5% to 5.5% of the sample.

For this clone: Its specific antigen is unknown. The sample holds no much larger clone one base away, and base qualities are not on file.

Reading the label with the study, this specimen's time point is: pretreatment peripheral blood. A cohort of 25 to 35 patients with locally advanced or metastatic urothelial carcinoma, treated at Memorial Sloan Kettering on a trial protocol, was included. Peripheral blood mononuclear cells were collected pretreatment and during treatment, with between 1 and 8 total time points per patient. The Qiagen DNeasy Blood extraction kit was used to purify genomic DNA from total PBMCs and tumor samples. PBMCs were collected pretreatment and during treatment and were isolated and stored as previously described. This TCR was sampled from a man aged 65 to 85 with urothelial cancer. Sequencing used PBMCs, obtained around atezolizumab (anti-PD-L1) treatment.

The CDR3 loop reads CASSLDSGGAYEQYF. The DNA reads TGTGCCAGCAGCTTAGACTCTGGGGGCGCCTACGAGCAGTACTTC. The rearranged segments are TRBV7-6 and TRBJ2-7; a weak D assignment points to TRBD1 (6 bases agree). Trimming removed 1 base from V and 2 bases from J, leaving 12 bases between the germline ends. Including cysteine and phenylalanine, the CDR3 has 15 amino acids. CDR3 DNA is the only sequence kept; it has 45 bases, read in frame from the first base. Reading the germline V gene gives CDR1 SGHVS and CDR2 FNYEAQ.